This TCR beta chain was retrieved from a study of OX40 agonist ivuxolimab in advanced cancers. Overall study results and limits: CD8+ T cells (on average) carried more expanded clones than CD4+ T cells. At 0.1 to 3.0 mg/kg and by week 6, clonal expansion occurred in CD4+ and CD8+ blood T cells.

The germline V gene has CDR1 SGHAT and CDR2 FQNNGV. With 0 bases removed from V and 2 bases from J, the gap between germline ends came to 11 bases. The CDR3 is 16 residues long. The assay was immunoSEQ multiplex PCR, and TCRdb's table has in-frame clones only and misses some. The sample has 25,000 to 35,000 clones; less than 90% are singletons. Comment on this clone: Its specificity is unknown.

V is TRBV11-2 and J is TRBJ2-1; D perhaps matches TRBD1 (6 bases). This sample comprised CD4+ or CD8+ T cells sorted from blood, obtained in a trial of the OX40 agonist ivuxolimab. The sequence was collected from an adult with an advanced solid tumor such as melanoma, head and neck, liver or kidney cancer. CDR3 in amino acids: CASSLEQGSTYNEQFF. For the CDR3, the DNA is TGTGCCAGCAGCTTAGAGCAGGGGAGTACCTACAATGAGCAGTTCTTC.